This T cell receptor (beta chain) was identified in a study of cytomegalovirus exposure and HLA in healthy donors. Findings and limits, study-wide: The study flagged some 170 TCR beta chains as cytomegalovirus-associated.

This clone was seen only a few times. Its target is unknown. Donors sampled were nominally healthy, though unrecorded immune exposures were likely. Germline trimming cut 4 bases from V and 6 bases from J; bases unmatched to any gene: 5. Looked up from germline, CDR1 is MNHEY and CDR2 is SVGAGI. CDR3 length: 14 amino acids. Amplification used 60 Vbeta primers and 13 Jbeta primers. Sequencing used immunoSEQ multiplex PCR; TCRdb keeps in-frame clones, though not all of them. Altogether roughly 44,000 clones are present, over 70% being singletons, with the ten largest covering approximately 2.8%. V and J are TRBV6-5 and TRBJ2-7; TRBD2 agrees at 11 bases. Sequencing was carried out using PBMCs. The receptor was derived from a man over 45 in good health and CMV-seronegative. CDR3 region: CASSLAGGLVEQYF. Here the CDR3 DNA reads TGTGCCAGCAGTTTAGCGGGAGGGCTTGTCGAGCAGTACTTC.